This T cell receptor (beta chain) comes out of a study of cytomegalovirus exposure and HLA in healthy donors. Germline CDR1 is SNHLY and CDR2 is FYNNEI. V was clipped by 2 bases and J by 6 bases, with 8 bases between them. The CDR3 is made up of 13 amino acids. 60 Vbeta and 13 Jbeta primers were used in PCR. Some clones are missing from TCRdb's copy, which holds only in-frame ones; the method was immunoSEQ multiplex PCR. Among roughly 80,000 clones, around 81% were seen once, and the ten largest hold under 2%. The sample comprised PBMCs. The sequence came from a woman aged 25 to 39 in good health and CMV-seronegative. V gene TRBV2 combines with J gene TRBJ2-1; D gene ambiguous. The CDR3 sequence is CASSEHPGNEQFF. The CDR3 coding sequence is TGTGCCAGCAGTGAACACCCCGGCAATGAGCAGTTCTTC. Together with reference TRBV2 and TRBJ2-1, the CDR3 gives the full variable domain: EPEVTQTPSHQVTQMGQEVILRCVPISNHLYFYWYRQILGQKVEFLVSFYNNEISEKSEIFDDQFSVERPDGSNFTLKIRSTKLEDSAMYFCASSEHPGNEQFFGPGTRLTVL.